The TCR beta chain described here comes from a study of yellow fever vaccine responses in identical twins. This clonotype was counted only a few times. The antigen remains unidentified. The length of the CDR3 is 14 residues. The J segment lost 7 bases and the V segment lost 6 bases, leaving 10 bases of the junction unmatched. Per the germline V gene, CDR1 is SNHLY and CDR2 is FYNNEI. TCRdb called the RT-PCR reads again in MiXCR, with one record for every CDR3 protein. The repertoire holds 35,000 or so distinct CDR3 sequences, with more than 50% as singletons. Study-wide points: Each twin's T cell response to the vaccine was reported to look partly convergent and partly personalized.

The chain links TRBV2 to TRBJ2-7, with TRBD1 identical over 9 bases. The sequenced sample was T cells from blood (PBMCs), unsorted or a sorted subset (not recorded which), obtained before or after yellow fever vaccination (not recorded which). The clonotype comes from a woman aged 18-35 years who received the yellow fever vaccine. The CDR3 nucleotides read TGTGCCAGCAGCCCCGGGACAGGGAAGGTTGAGCAGTACTTC. It specifies CASSPGTGKVEQYF. The full variable domain, with the rest looked up from reference TRBV2 and TRBJ2-7, is EPEVTQTPSHQVTQMGQEVILRCVPISNHLYFYWYRQILGQKVEFLVSFYNNEISEKSEIFDDQFSVERPDGSNFTLKIRSTKLEDSAMYFCASSPGTGKVEQYFGPGTRLTVT.